The present TCR beta chain was sequenced within a study of blood T cell repertoires in COVID-19. Germline CDR1 and CDR2: MGHRA and YSYEKL. This CDR3 comprises 17 residues. V shed 0 bases and J shed 1 base, with 10 bases lying between them. Assay: immunoSEQ multiplex PCR; the TCRdb copy retains only in-frame clones and omits some. This table has 170,000 or so clones, more than 70% appearing once. Material: peripheral blood. The V call is TRBV4-1, the J call TRBJ1-6; D might be TRBD1 (5 bases). The sequence was obtained from a man aged 45 to 65 with active or convalescent COVID-19. The CDR3 loop is CASSQDNKGSYNSPLHF. The CDR3 nucleotides read TGCGCCAGCAGCCAAGATAACAAGGGGTCCTATAATTCACCCCTCCACTTT.